These 25 T cell receptor beta chains came from one sample sequenced in a study of blood T cell repertoires in COVID-19. Only in-frame clones appear in the TCRdb table, and some are missing; sequencing was by immunoSEQ multiplex PCR. The table records some 48,000 clones, 70% to 90% of them present only once. Sequenced: peripheral blood. These receptors were taken from an elderly woman with COVID-19, enrolled during active disease.

CDR3 amino acids: CSVEARLTQGSEAFF. The DNA for the CDR3 is TGCAGCGTTGAAGCAAGGCTAACCCAAGGGAGTGAAGCTTTCTTT. The chain has TRBV29-1 and TRBJ1-1; no firm D call. The V end lost 1 base, the J end lost 7 bases, and 19 bases lay between the germline ends. Looked up from germline, CDR1 is SQVTM and CDR2 is ANQGSEA. This CDR3 has 15 residues.

This rearrangement joins TRBV3-1 (or the pseudogene TRBV3-2) to TRBJ1-5; D is uncertain. The germline V and J ends were trimmed by 4 bases and 4 bases, with 17 bases remaining between them. The CDR3 spans 16 residues. Germline V lookup: CDR1 LGHDT, CDR2 YNNKEL (reference sequence). The CDR3 loop is CASSLMGHGPNQPQHF. In DNA form, the CDR3 reads TGTGCCAGCAGCCTTATGGGCCACGGCCCTAATCAGCCCCAGCATTTT.

The V gene is TRBV6-6, the J gene TRBJ1-1; no clear D. CDR1 is MNHNY and CDR2 is SVGAGI in the germline V gene (reference sequence). V gave up 6 bases and J gave up 4 bases, with 18 bases separating them. CDR3 length: 15 amino acids. The DNA of the CDR3 is TGTGCCAGCAGAACGGAGATCCCCCGGGGCACTGAAGCTTTCTTT. Translation: CASRTEIPRGTEAFF.

The J gene is TRBJ2-3, the V gene TRBV19; TRBD2 aligns across 9 bases. V was clipped by 3 bases and J by 5 bases; unmatched bases: 6. The CDR3 consists of 15 residues. From germline, CDR1 is LNHDA and CDR2 SQIVND (reference sequence). CDR3 DNA: TGTGCCAGTAGTATGGTAGCGGGAGCCGGAGATACGCAGTATTTT. This codes for CASSMVAGAGDTQYF.

The chain couples TRBV20-1 to TRBJ2-1, with 12 bases aligning to TRBD2. CDR1 and CDR2 from the germline V gene are DFQATT and SNEGSKA (reference sequence). The V and J ends lost 6 bases and 9 bases, in that order; junction bases with no gene match: 9. This CDR3 is built from 14 residues. In DNA, the CDR3 is TGCAGTGCCAGTCGGACTAGCGGGATGGCTGAGCAGTTCTTC. Translated: CSASRTSGMAEQFF.

V usage is TRBV19 and J usage is TRBJ1-5; 11 bases match TRBD1. V shed 9 bases and J 0 bases; nucleotides not matched to a gene: 7. Germline values: CDR1 LNHDA, CDR2 SQIVND (reference sequence). The CDR3 runs 16 residues. The CDR3 region has the DNA TGTGCCAGCCACCGGGACAGGGGGTATAGCAATCAGCCCCAGCATTTT. Its translation: CASHRDRGYSNQPQHF.

The chain employs TRBV5-8 and TRBJ1-2; 7 bases are a match to TRBD1. Looked up from germline, CDR1 is SGHTS and CDR2 is YDEGEE. Trimming took 5 bases from V and 8 from J; bases not matched to a gene: 12. This CDR3 is 14 amino acids long. The CDR3 loop reads CASRTGQLSFGYTF. The CDR3 bases are TGTGCCAGCAGAACGGGACAGTTAAGTTTCGGCTACACCTTC. Looking up the rest from reference TRBV5-8 and TRBJ1-2 gives the full variable domain: EAGVTQSPTHLIKTRGQQATLRCSPISGHTSVYWYQQALGLGLQFLLWYDEGEERNRGNFPPRFSGRQFPNYSSELNVNALELEDSALYLCASRTGQLSFGYTFGSGTRLTVV.

This chain connects TRBV7-9 to TRBJ1-3; D is unresolved. This CDR3 has 15 amino acids. Trimming left V 0 bases short and J 0 bases short, with 6 bases between. Germline V gives CDR1 SEHNR, CDR2 FQNEAQ (reference sequence). The CDR3 bases are TGTGCCAGCAGCTTAGCACGCTACTCTGGAAACACCATATATTTT. It yields the protein CASSLARYSGNTIYF.

The chain employs TRBV6-5 and TRBJ1-2; tentative D call: TRBD1 (6 bases). Trimming took off 11 bases at V and 3 bases at J, with 19 bases between the two ends. Germline V gene sequence: CDR1 MNHEY, CDR2 SVGAGI. The CDR3 is 14 amino acids. The CDR3 bases are TGTGCCGGCGGGCTGGGGGCAAACGACTATGGCTACACCTTC. It encodes CAGGLGANDYGYTF.

The table lists this clone with a count of one. The chain joins TRBV5-6 to TRBJ2-2, with 7 bases identical to TRBD1. The CDR3 runs 15 residues. Trimming removed 4 bases from V and 6 bases from J; junction bases left unmatched: 9. CDR1 is SGHDT, CDR2 YYEEEE, per germline. The CDR3, as DNA: TGTGCCAGCAGCCCGCTGGACAGGCGGGCCGGGGAGCTGTTTTTT. Its protein is CASSPLDRRAGELFF.

V and J are TRBV11-2 and TRBJ1-2, with a weak D call TRBD1 (6 bases). The length of the CDR3 is 14 residues. The V and J ends lost 6 bases and 2 bases respectively, with 13 bases between them. Germline assignment: CDR1 SGHAT and CDR2 FQNNGV. In DNA form, the CDR3 reads TGTGCCAGCAGGCGCAATACAGGGAACTATGGCTACACCTTC. Protein: CASRRNTGNYGYTF.

The J gene is TRBJ1-1, the V gene TRBV2; D is uncertain. CDR1 is SNHLY and CDR2 is FYNNEI in the germline V gene. V lost 6 bases and J lost 4, with 15 bases in between. This CDR3 contains 14 residues. The chain's CDR3 is CASRRSFTFTEAFF. The CDR3 region has the DNA TGTGCCAGCAGGAGGTCGTTTACCTTCACTGAAGCTTTCTTT.

The chain has TRBV6-6 and TRBJ2-1, with D perhaps TRBD1 (5 bases). This CDR3 is 13 amino acids long. CDR1 is MNHNY and CDR2 is SVGAGI in the germline V gene (reference sequence). Trimming took 2 bases from V and 14 from J, leaving 16 bases between them. Here the CDR3 DNA reads TGTGCCAGCAGTTACGCCCCCCGGCAGGGAAAGTTCTTC. Translating gives CASSYAPRQGKFF.

The J gene is TRBJ1-6, the V gene TRBV5-1, with TRBD1 as a possible D gene (5 bases). V was clipped by 0 bases and J by 9 bases, with 16 bases between them. CDR1 and CDR2 (germline): SGHRS, YFSETQ. CDR3 length: 16 amino acids. Written as DNA, the CDR3 is TGCGCCAGCAGCTTGGGGGGCCCTTCAAGTGGTTCACCCCTCCACTTT. Protein: CASSLGGPSSGSPLHF.

This clone has only a few counts. This chain joins TRBV6-5 and TRBJ1-3, with TRBD1 matching 8 bases. This CDR3 has 14 amino acids. Trimming at V came to 5 bases and at J to 6 bases, leaving 6 bases not matched to a gene. The V gene's germline CDR1 is MNHEY and CDR2 SVGAGI. The CDR3 reads CASSHKTGANTIYF. CDR3 coding DNA: TGTGCCAGCAGTCATAAGACAGGGGCAAACACCATATATTTT.

This chain joins TRBV6-5 and TRBJ1-5, with 9 nucleotides matching TRBD1. This CDR3 is 15 amino acids long. J was trimmed by 7 bases and V by 0 bases; bases with no gene match: 4. CDR1 is MNHEY, CDR2 SVGAGI, per germline. This chain's CDR3 is CASSYSTGGRQPQHF. CDR3 bases: TGTGCCAGCAGTTACTCGACAGGGGGGAGACAGCCCCAGCATTTT.

This clone was picked up a small number of times. The chain uses TRBV5-1 and TRBJ1-3; a weak D match, TRBD1 (5 bases). The V and J ends lost 0 bases and 0 bases respectively, with 7 bases between them. CDR3 size: 15 residues. The germline V gene has CDR1 SGHRS and CDR2 YFSETQ. CDR3 in DNA: TGCGCCAGCAGCTTGGCCGGGGGCTCTGGAAACACCATATATTTT. Its protein product is CASSLAGGSGNTIYF.

This clone occurred once. The chain couples TRBV6-6 to TRBJ1-1; 8 bases match TRBD1. With V trimmed by 5 bases and J by 2 bases, 4 bases remained unmatched. This CDR3 region has 14 residues. Germline V gene lookup returns CDR1 MNHNY and CDR2 SVGAGI (reference sequence). The CDR3 is CASSPTGGNTEAFF. The DNA for the CDR3 is TGTGCCAGCAGTCCCACAGGGGGTAACACTGAAGCTTTCTTT.

The genes are TRBV5-1 and TRBJ1-4, with D tentatively TRBD1 (6 bases). Trimming took off 5 bases at V and 0 bases at J, with 14 bases between the two ends. Germline V lookup: CDR1 SGHRS, CDR2 YFSETQ. The CDR3 is 16 amino acids. The CDR3 sequence: CASRQTGSATNEKLFF. The CDR3 nucleotides read TGCGCCAGCAGACAGACAGGAAGTGCAACTAATGAAAAACTGTTTTTT.

The V call is TRBV15, the J call TRBJ1-2, with D maybe TRBD1 (5 bases). V lost 4 bases to trimming and J lost 7 bases, with 10 bases between them. This CDR3 has 12 residues. Germline V gene sequence: CDR1 LNHNV, CDR2 YYDKDF (reference sequence). The chain's CDR3 is CATSTQGVGYTF. DNA of the CDR3: TGTGCCACCAGCACCCAGGGTGTTGGCTACACCTTC.

The table lists this clone with a count of one. The rearrangement uses TRBV7-9 and TRBJ2-7, with D tentatively TRBD1 (6 bases). Germline CDR1 and CDR2: SEHNR and FQNEAQ (reference sequence). This CDR3 contains 14 residues. V was clipped by 6 bases and J by 1 base, with 13 bases between them. The DNA of the CDR3 is TGTGCCAGCAGAGGGGGTCCTCAATCCTACGAGCAGTACTTC. It specifies CASRGGPQSYEQYF.

DNA for the CDR3: TGCGCCAGCAGCTTGGCCCTAGGGACAGGCTACGAGCAGTACTTC. This translates into CASSLALGTGYEQYF. This chain connects TRBV5-1 to TRBJ2-7; TRBD1 aligns across 8 bases. This CDR3 contains 15 residues. Trimming took 0 bases from V and 3 from J; bases not matched to a gene: 5. Germline lookup yields CDR1 SGHRS and CDR2 YFSETQ.

A few counts support this clone. The chain is built from TRBV20-1 and TRBJ1-6; D possibly corresponds to TRBD1 (5 bases). The CDR3 loop spans 13 amino acids. Trimming removed 3 bases at V and 19 bases at J, with 22 bases between. Germline assignment: CDR1 DFQATT and CDR2 SNEGSKA (reference sequence). CDR3 in amino acids: CSASVSGEGVWHF. CDR3 DNA sequence: TGCAGTGCTAGTGTTAGTGGTGAAGGGGTCTGGCACTTT.

The genes are TRBV27 and TRBJ1-6; the D gene is possibly TRBD1 (5 bases). Germline CDR1 reads MNHEY; CDR2 reads SMNVEV (reference sequence). This CDR3 region has 16 residues. V lost 3 bases and J 5 bases, leaving 14 bases between the germline ends. The CDR3 DNA is TGTGCCAGCAGTTTTTTAAGGGGTCGGAATAATTCACCCCTCCACTTT. It codes for CASSFLRGRNNSPLHF.

The chain is built from TRBV4-2 and TRBJ1-2; 9 bases match TRBD1. Germline V gene lookup returns CDR1 LGHNA and CDR2 YNFKEQ. V lost 4 bases to trimming and J lost 3 bases; unmatched junction nucleotides: 18. This CDR3 is built from 19 residues. The chain's CDR3 is CASSPLPTSRTGEDYGYTF. CDR3 nucleotide sequence: TGTGCCAGCAGCCCATTGCCCACTTCAAGGACAGGGGAAGACTATGGCTACACCTTC.